These 10 T cell receptor beta chains originate from one sample sequenced in a study of shared clonotypes between healthy human individuals. The data were produced by immunoSEQ multiplex PCR, yet TCRdb's version contains in-frame clones alone and is incomplete. The sample records 300,000 to 400,000 clones, about nine tenths being singletons. Source material: memory CD8+ T cells sorted from blood. The subset here: CD45RO+ cells pooled with CCR7-negative TemRA cells. All receptors derive from a young man in good health.

The rearrangement uses TRBV6-6 and TRBJ1-5; D uncertain. This CDR3 region has 15 residues. Trimming removed 7 bases at V and 3 bases at J, with 16 bases between. Looked up from germline, CDR1 is MNHNY and CDR2 is SVGAGI (reference sequence). The DNA for the CDR3 is TGTGCCAGCAACGTTCCCGGGTACTCCAATCAGCCCCAGCATTTT. Translating it yields CASNVPGYSNQPQHF.

This clone was seen only a few times. The same CDR3 is also encoded by other DNA sequences in this sample. The chain recombines TRBV30 with TRBJ1-1; D is unresolved. The CDR3 sequence is 11 residues long. Trimming cost V 0 bases and J 6 bases, with 5 bases left between them. Germline V CDR1 and CDR2: GTSNPN, SVGIG (reference sequence). The CDR3 DNA reads TGTGCCTGGAGTGTATTGGCTGAAGCTTTCTTT. As protein: CAWSVLAEAFF.

V usage is TRBV27 and J usage is TRBJ2-2; no reliable D call. V lost 8 bases, J lost 4 bases, and 17 bases lay in between. CDR3 size: 15 residues. From germline, CDR1 is MNHEY and CDR2 SMNVEV (reference sequence). CDR3 in amino acids: CASRHGGPFTGELFF. For the CDR3, the DNA is TGTGCCAGCCGTCACGGTGGTCCCTTCACCGGGGAGCTGTTTTTT.

This clone was seen once. The chain combines TRBV9 with TRBJ1-6; a weak D match, TRBD1 (5 bases). Trimming shortened V by 3 bases and J by 0 bases, and 16 bases separated the two germline ends. CDR1 and CDR2 (germline): SGDLS, YYNGEE. The CDR3 length is 18 residues. The CDR3 region is CASSATPGGDSYNSPLHF. DNA of the CDR3: TGTGCCAGCAGCGCCACCCCGGGGGGGGACTCCTATAATTCACCCCTCCACTTT.

The J gene is TRBJ2-1, the V gene TRBV11-3; D is perhaps TRBD2 (5 bases). The CDR3 has 15 residues. V gave up 5 bases and J gave up 7 bases, with 18 bases separating them. CDR1 SGHNT and CDR2 YENEEA come from the germline V gene. The CDR3 bases are TGTGCCAGCAGCGAAAACCCGGGTCCGGGGAATGAGCAGTTCTTC. It yields the protein CASSENPGPGNEQFF.

The chain combines TRBV28 with TRBJ1-1; D remains ambiguous. The germline CDR1 and CDR2 sequences are MDHEN and SYDVKM. Deletions cut 3 bases from V and 0 bases from J, with 5 bases between. The CDR3 loop spans 13 amino acids. CDR3: CASSFRLNTEAFF. CDR3 bases: TGTGCCAGCAGTTTCAGGTTGAACACTGAAGCTTTCTTT.

The chain is built from TRBV6-6 and TRBJ2-1; no definite D call. CDR3 length equals 16 residues. Germline lookup yields CDR1 MNHNY and CDR2 SVGAGI (reference sequence). Trimming stripped 2 bases from V and 0 bases from J, with 11 bases between. For the CDR3, the DNA is TGTGCCAGCAGTTACATGGCGAGTAGCTCCTACAATGAGCAGTTCTTC. Translation: CASSYMASSSYNEQFF.

The CDR3 DNA is TGTGCCAGCAGTAGCAGCGGAGGGGGCGAGAATGGCTACACCTTC. Its protein product is CASSSSGGGENGYTF. The V and J genes are TRBV2 and TRBJ1-2; 7 positions match TRBD1. V was pared by 5 bases and J by 6 bases, with 12 bases of the junction left unmatched. CDR1 is SNHLY and CDR2 is FYNNEI in the germline V gene. This CDR3 is built from 15 residues.

V is TRBV27 and J is TRBJ2-7, with 10 nucleotides matching TRBD1. CDR3 length equals 15 residues. CDR1 is MNHEY, CDR2 SMNVEV, per germline (reference sequence). The trim removed 6 bases at V and 5 bases at J, leaving 10 bases unmatched. CDR3 protein: CASSLRGQGIHEQYF. The CDR3 DNA is TGTGCCAGCAGCCTAAGGGGACAGGGGATCCACGAGCAGTACTTC.

The chain recombines TRBV14 with TRBJ2-5; D not resolved. The CDR3 length is 12 residues. Germline V gives CDR1 SGHDN, CDR2 FVKESK. Trimming shortened V by 1 base and J by 5 bases, and 5 bases separated the two germline ends. The CDR3: CASSQGSETQYF. CDR3 nucleotides: TGTGCCAGCAGCCAAGGGTCGGAGACCCAGTACTTC.